Following are 31 T cell receptor beta chains from one sample sequenced in a study of T-cell memory formation after mild COVID-19. TCRdb redid the calling of the 5' RACE reads with MiXCR, one entry per CDR3 protein. The sample has hundreds of thousands of distinct CDR3 sequences, 15% to 20% seen once; the top ten hold about 8.6%. The sample comprised PBMCs or a T cell subset sorted from them (not recorded which). The receptor set was obtained from an adult woman who had mild COVID-19 (a few samples of this study predate the infection). Cell type and time point are not known.

The chain links TRBV5-6 to TRBJ2-3, with no clear D. Trimming cost V 5 bases and J 4 bases, with 14 bases left between them. This CDR3 is 14 amino acids long. Germline V gene data show CDR1 as SGHDT and CDR2 as YYEEEE. CDR3 in DNA: TGTGCCAGCAGGTCGGCCCCAGGCGCAGATACGCAGTATTTT. As protein: CASRSAPGADTQYF.

This clonotype has a handful of counts. J is TRBJ2-3 and V is TRBV7-2; TRBD1 aligns across 7 bases. The trim removed 2 bases at V and 4 bases at J, leaving 3 bases unmatched. CDR1 SGHTA and CDR2 FQGNSA come from the germline V gene. The CDR3 totals 14 residues. CDR3 bases: TGTGCCAGCAGCTTATGGGACAGCGCAGATACGCAGTATTTT. It encodes CASSLWDSADTQYF.

This clonotype has just a few counts. V gene TRBV24-1 combines with J gene TRBJ2-7, with D possibly TRBD2 on 6 matching bases. CDR1 and CDR2 from the germline V gene are KGHDR and SFDVKD. The germline V and J ends were trimmed by 9 bases and 0 bases, with 11 bases remaining between them. The length of the CDR3 is 13 residues. CDR3 region: CATWLRDSYEQYF. The DNA for the CDR3 is TGTGCCACCTGGTTGCGGGACTCCTACGAGCAGTACTTC.

V is TRBV7-9 and J is TRBJ2-1; D might be TRBD2 (6 bases). The length of the CDR3 is 15 residues. The V gene's germline CDR1 is SEHNR and CDR2 FQNEAQ (reference sequence). The V gene lost 3 bases and the J gene lost 5 bases, with 14 bases spanning the gap. CDR3: CASSFNGGIDNEQFF. CDR3 DNA: TGTGCCAGCAGCTTTAACGGAGGGATAGACAATGAGCAGTTCTTC.

The V call is TRBV5-1, the J call TRBJ2-5; D is ambiguous. With 4 bases removed from V and 0 bases from J, the gap between germline ends came to 7 bases. Per the germline V gene, CDR1 is SGHRS and CDR2 is YFSETQ. The CDR3 runs 13 residues. CDR3 DNA sequence: TGCGCCAGCAGCCGAAATTACCAAGAGACCCAGTACTTC. Amino acids: CASSRNYQETQYF.

A few counts support this clonotype. The chain combines TRBV24-1 with TRBJ2-7, with D perhaps TRBD1 or TRBD2 (5 bases each). Trimming shortened V by 5 bases and J by 4 bases, and 14 bases separated the two germline ends. CDR3 length equals 14 residues. Germline CDR1 reads KGHDR; CDR2 reads SFDVKD. The CDR3 sequence: CATSAGRAPYEQYF. In DNA, the CDR3 is TGTGCCACCAGTGCAGGGCGGGCACCTTACGAGCAGTACTTC.

This clonotype was recorded at least ten times. The V gene is TRBV5-1, the J gene TRBJ2-1, with 8 nucleotides matching TRBD2. Germline V CDR1 and CDR2: SGHRS, YFSETQ. CDR3 length: 14 amino acids. The junction had 4 bases not matched to a gene; V was cut back by 3 bases and J by 5 bases. CDR3 in DNA: TGCGCCAGCAGCTCGGGAGGGCCAAACAATGAGCAGTTCTTC. Protein: CASSSGGPNNEQFF.

To note about this clonotype: In this CDR3 the conserved last residue, phenylalanine or tryptophan, is missing, so a read error is likely. The chain links TRBV7-9 to TRBJ2-1; D gene ambiguous. Trimming took 1 base from V and 4 from J, leaving 5 bases between them. CDR1 is SEHNR and CDR2 is FQNEAQ in the germline V gene (reference sequence). The CDR3 extends over 13 amino acids. CDR3: CASSLVPYNEQFL. Written as DNA, the CDR3 is TGTGCCAGCAGCTTAGTACCATACAATGAGCAGTTCCTC.

Only a few counts were recorded for this clonotype. The rearrangement joins TRBV7-9 to TRBJ2-3; no definite D call. This CDR3 has 13 residues. Trimming pared 3 bases from V and 2 bases from J, leaving 6 bases between. The germline gives CDR1 SEHNR, CDR2 FQNEAQ (reference sequence). For the CDR3, the DNA is TGTGCCAGCAGCTTTGGAGCCACAGATACGCAGTATTTT. Translating gives CASSFGATDTQYF.

This clonotype was counted a few times. CDR3 in amino acids: CASMSYSYEQYF. For the CDR3, the DNA is TGCGCCAGCATGAGTTACTCCTACGAGCAGTACTTC. The chain carries TRBV5-1 and TRBJ2-7; no definite D call. Germline CDR1 SGHRS, CDR2 YFSETQ. Trimming pared 6 bases from V and 0 bases from J, leaving 7 bases between. CDR3 length: 12 residues.

This clonotype showed up many times. The chain links TRBV12-3 or TRBV12-4 to TRBJ2-6; unclear D gene. V shed 6 bases and J shed 4 bases, with 7 bases lying between them. The CDR3 covers 13 residues. The CDR3 sequence is CASSRTGANVLTF. For the CDR3, the DNA is TGTGCCAGCAGCCGTACGGGGGCCAACGTCCTGACTTTC.

This clonotype was seen a handful of times. The chain has TRBV7-9 and TRBJ2-5, with a weak D call TRBD2 (5 bases). V was shortened by 5 bases and J by 2 bases, with 15 bases between the two germline ends. This CDR3 is built from 15 residues. CDR1 SEHNR and CDR2 FQNEAQ come from the germline V gene (reference sequence). This chain's CDR3 is CASSVNGGLQETQYF. The CDR3 DNA sequence: TGTGCCAGCAGCGTAAATGGCGGGTTACAAGAGACCCAGTACTTC.

The genes are TRBV19 and TRBJ2-7; D is perhaps TRBD2 (5 bases). V was clipped by 6 bases and J by 3 bases, with 21 bases between them. The CDR3 sequence is 16 residues long. Germline loops: CDR1 LNHDA, CDR2 SQIVND (reference sequence). For the CDR3, the DNA is TGTGCCAGTAGCGGATCGGATGGGGAGAGGCGCTACGAGCAGTACTTC. It codes for CASSGSDGERRYEQYF.

The table lists this clonotype with many counts. This chain uses TRBV5-1 with TRBJ1-1; D remains unclear. V lost 3 bases and J 2 bases, leaving 11 bases between the germline ends. This CDR3 has 14 residues. Looked up from germline, CDR1 is SGHRS and CDR2 is YFSETQ. DNA of the CDR3: TGCGCCAGCAGCTATTCAGAGGTTAACACTGAAGCTTTCTTT. The encoded protein is CASSYSEVNTEAFF.

A few counts support this clonotype. This sequence joins TRBV2 and TRBJ2-7; D unclear. This CDR3 has 12 amino acids. Trimming pared 2 bases from V and 5 bases from J, leaving 7 bases between. CDR1 SNHLY and CDR2 FYNNEI come from the germline V gene. The CDR3: CASSEWKHEQYF. In DNA form, the CDR3 reads TGTGCCAGCAGTGAATGGAAGCACGAGCAGTACTTC. Variable domain in full (rest from reference TRBV2 and TRBJ2-7): EPEVTQTPSHQVTQMGQEVILRCVPISNHLYFYWYRQILGQKVEFLVSFYNNEISEKSEIFDDQFSVERPDGSNFTLKIRSTKLEDSAMYFCASSEWKHEQYFGPGTRLTVT.

The V gene is TRBV5-4, the J gene TRBJ2-6, with TRBD1 matching 7 bases. The V and J ends lost 0 bases and 0 bases, in that order; junction bases with no gene match: 6. This CDR3 region has 18 residues. In germline, CDR1 is SGHNT, CDR2 YYREEE (reference sequence). This CDR3 reads CASSLGTGVPSGANVLTF. CDR3 in DNA: TGTGCCAGCAGCTTGGGTACAGGGGTCCCCTCTGGGGCCAACGTCCTGACTTTC.

The gene calls are TRBV5-6 and TRBJ2-7, with a weak D call TRBD2 (5 bases). The length of the CDR3 is 15 residues. V lost 4 bases to trimming and J lost 2 bases, with 16 bases between them. CDR1 is SGHDT and CDR2 is YYEEEE in the germline V gene. The CDR3 DNA reads as TGTGCCAGCAGCCCGCCTCCAGCGGACCCCTACGAGCAGTACTTC. Amino acids: CASSPPPADPYEQYF.

The V call is TRBV5-1, the J call TRBJ2-3; possible D gene TRBD2, 5 bases. V dropped 3 bases and J dropped 1 base, with 12 bases sitting between them. The V gene's germline CDR1 is SGHRS and CDR2 YFSETQ. The CDR3 has 15 amino acids. CDR3 in amino acids: CASSWELSGTDTQYF. The DNA of the CDR3 is TGCGCCAGCAGCTGGGAGTTGTCTGGCACAGATACGCAGTATTTT.

This clonotype occurred many times. This chain uses TRBV5-1 with TRBJ2-5, with 11 bases aligning to TRBD2. The CDR3 has 14 amino acids. From germline, CDR1 is SGHRS and CDR2 YFSETQ. V shed 0 bases and J 5 bases; nucleotides not matched to a gene: 0. CDR3 in amino acids: CASSLGTSGETQYF. The CDR3 coding sequence is TGCGCCAGCAGCTTGGGGACTAGCGGGGAGACCCAGTACTTC. The full variable domain, its missing parts supplied by reference TRBV5-1 and TRBJ2-5, is KAGVTQTPRYLIKTRGQQVTLSCSPISGHRSVSWYQQTPGQGLQFLFEYFSETQRNKGNFPGRFSGRQFSNSRSEMNVSTLELGDSALYLCASSLGTSGETQYFGPGTRLLVL.

The table lists this clonotype with a few counts. This chain uses TRBV5-6 with TRBJ2-2; 7 bases match TRBD1. J lost 4 bases, V lost 2 bases, and 5 bases had no gene match. The germline V gene has CDR1 SGHDT and CDR2 YYEEEE. This CDR3 has 15 residues. The CDR3 nucleotides read TGTGCCAGCAGCTTCCCGGGACAGAGCACCGGGGAGCTGTTTTTT. This encodes CASSFPGQSTGELFF.

This clonotype occurred a few times. V usage is TRBV6-6 and J usage is TRBJ1-2; no clear D. The CDR3 has 13 amino acids. V lost 8 bases to trimming and J lost 2 bases, with 12 bases between them. Germline loops: CDR1 MNHNY, CDR2 SVGAGI (reference sequence). The CDR3 spells CASRTPANYGYTF. Here the CDR3 DNA reads TGTGCCAGCCGGACGCCAGCAAACTATGGCTACACCTTC.

This clonotype was counted a few times. CDR3 sequence reads: CASRRDRNSYNEQFF. In nucleotides, the CDR3 is TGTGCCAGCAGACGGGACCGGAACTCCTACAATGAGCAGTTCTTC. V gene TRBV6-6 combines with J gene TRBJ2-1, with D perhaps being TRBD1 or TRBD2 (5 bases each). The CDR3 contains 15 residues. The germline V gene has CDR1 MNHNY and CDR2 SVGAGI (reference sequence). Trimming shortened V by 6 bases and J by 0 bases, and 12 bases separated the two germline ends.

In DNA, the CDR3 is TGTGCCAGCAGCTTCGCAATTTCCAGGGGCACAGATACGCAGTATTTT. Translated, it gives CASSFAISRGTDTQYF. The chain joins TRBV7-9 to TRBJ2-3; perhaps TRBD1 as D (5 bases). From germline, CDR1 is SEHNR and CDR2 FQNEAQ (reference sequence). The CDR3 totals 16 residues. V dropped 3 bases and J dropped 1 base, with 14 bases sitting between them.

This clonotype occurred a few times. The chain uses TRBV18 and TRBJ2-7, with D maybe TRBD1 (6 bases). Germline-derived CDR1 and CDR2 are KGHSH and LQKENI. The V end was cut by 6 bases, the J end by 6 bases, with 18 bases between. The CDR3 length is 14 residues. The chain's CDR3 is CASSQAQGRFEQYF. The CDR3 nucleotides read TGTGCCAGCTCCCAGGCACAGGGAAGATTCGAGCAGTACTTC.

This clonotype has more than one count but fewer than ten. The V gene is TRBV20-1, the J gene TRBJ1-6; D perhaps matches TRBD1 (6 bases). CDR1 and CDR2 from the germline V gene are DFQATT and SNEGSKA (reference sequence). The CDR3 is made up of 15 amino acids. The germline V and J ends were trimmed by 2 bases and 10 bases, with 18 bases remaining between them. The CDR3 is CSARKPGQMRSPLHF. The CDR3 coding sequence is TGCAGTGCTAGAAAACCGGGACAAATGAGATCACCCCTCCACTTT.

This chain links TRBV5-1 with TRBJ2-1, with D possibly matching TRBD1 (6 bases). The CDR3 is 11 residues long. The V end was cut by 3 bases, the J end by 10 bases, with 8 bases between. CDR1 and CDR2 from the germline V gene are SGHRS and YFSETQ. Written as DNA, the CDR3 is TGCGCCAGCAGCTCAGGGGTCGAGCAGTTCTTC. Translating gives CASSSGVEQFF. The whole variable domain, filled in from reference TRBV5-1 and TRBJ2-1, reads KAGVTQTPRYLIKTRGQQVTLSCSPISGHRSVSWYQQTPGQGLQFLFEYFSETQRNKGNFPGRFSGRQFSNSRSEMNVSTLELGDSALYLCASSSGVEQFFGPGTRLTVL.

The CDR3 here is CASRVPRGSYNEQFF. The DNA of the CDR3 is TGTGCCAGCAGGGTCCCTCGCGGGAGCTACAATGAGCAGTTCTTC. The J gene is TRBJ2-1, the V gene TRBV28; 7 nucleotides line up with TRBD2. Unmatched junction bases numbered 8, after V lost 6 bases and J lost 3 bases. Germline CDR1 and CDR2: MDHEN and SYDVKM. This CDR3 contains 15 residues.

This clonotype has just a few counts. The J gene is TRBJ2-3, the V gene TRBV28; the match to TRBD2 covers 13 bases. V lost 6 bases to trimming and J lost 4 bases; unmatched junction nucleotides: 4. Germline assignment: CDR1 MDHEN and CDR2 SYDVKM. The CDR3 totals 15 residues. For the CDR3, the DNA is TGTGCCAGCAGCGAACTAGCGGGAGGGTCAGATACGCAGTATTTT. Its translation is CASSELAGGSDTQYF. Together with reference TRBV28 and TRBJ2-3, the CDR3 gives the full variable domain: DVKVTQSSRYLVKRTGEKVFLECVQDMDHENMFWYRQDPGLGLRLIYFSYDVKMKEKGDIPEGYSVSREKKERFSLILESASTNQTSMYLCASSELAGGSDTQYFGPGTRLTVL.

This clonotype was seen a few times. The V gene is TRBV5-1, the J gene TRBJ2-1, with 8 bases aligning to TRBD2. This CDR3 spans 15 amino acids. CDR1 is SGHRS, CDR2 YFSETQ, per germline. Trimming removed 1 base from V and 8 bases from J; junction bases left unmatched: 8. The CDR3 loop is CASSLRAGALDEQFF. The CDR3 region has the DNA TGCGCCAGCAGCTTGAGAGCGGGAGCCTTAGATGAGCAGTTCTTC.

The chain couples TRBV7-9 to TRBJ1-2; possibly TRBD1 for D (5 bases). Germline V gene sequence: CDR1 SEHNR, CDR2 FQNEAQ (reference sequence). The CDR3 length is 15 residues. V dropped 3 bases and J dropped 0 bases, with 11 bases sitting between them. The CDR3 nucleotides are TGTGCCAGCAGCTTTGGGGACCCGGCTAACTATGGCTACACCTTC. Protein: CASSFGDPANYGYTF.

V and J are TRBV20-1 and TRBJ2-1; D gene unclear. This CDR3 comprises 14 residues. Looked up from germline, CDR1 is DFQATT and CDR2 is SNEGSKA (reference sequence). Trimming removed 3 bases at V and 0 bases at J, with 9 bases between. DNA of the CDR3: TGCAGTGCTAGTCCGGGCAGCTCCTACAATGAGCAGTTCTTC. It codes for CSASPGSSYNEQFF.